The sequence of this T cell receptor (beta chain) was determined in a study of T cell repertoires in cytomegalovirus infection. About the study: Matching HLA type, along with CMV infection, was indicated by public TCR beta signatures. Overall study results and limits: What dominated the ex vivo response were HLA-C-restricted CMV-specific TCR beta clonotypes.

TCRdb re-derived calls from the reads in MiXCR, one entry per CDR3 protein. The data contain about 270,000 distinct CDR3 sequences, approximately 22% of them singletons. Trimming removed 4 bases from V and 2 bases from J; junction bases left unmatched: 6. The CDR3 runs 16 residues. CDR1 and CDR2 (germline): SGHNT, YENEEA. As for this clonotype: Its antigen is as yet unknown.

The receptor comes from a human donor in good health (CMV status not recorded). Some clones in this sample may be carry-over from other donors' samples. The sequenced sample was cultured PBMCs, obtained from culture after CMV antigen stimulation. The chain links TRBV11-3 to TRBJ2-1, with 9 bases aligning to TRBD2. For the CDR3, the DNA is TGTGCCAGCAGCTCCACGACTAGCGGACCCTACAATGAGCAGTTCTTC. It is translated as CASSSTTSGPYNEQFF.